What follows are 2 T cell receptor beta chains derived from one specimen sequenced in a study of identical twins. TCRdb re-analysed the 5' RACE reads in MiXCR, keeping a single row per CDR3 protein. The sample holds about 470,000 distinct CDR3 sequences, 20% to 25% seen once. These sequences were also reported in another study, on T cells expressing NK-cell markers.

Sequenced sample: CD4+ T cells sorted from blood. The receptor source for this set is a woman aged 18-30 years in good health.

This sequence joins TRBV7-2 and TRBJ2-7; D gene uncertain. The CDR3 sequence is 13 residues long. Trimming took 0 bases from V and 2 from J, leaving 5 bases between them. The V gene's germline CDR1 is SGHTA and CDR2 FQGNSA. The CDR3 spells CASSLALTYEQYF. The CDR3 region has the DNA TGTGCCAGCAGCTTAGCATTGACCTACGAGCAGTACTTC.

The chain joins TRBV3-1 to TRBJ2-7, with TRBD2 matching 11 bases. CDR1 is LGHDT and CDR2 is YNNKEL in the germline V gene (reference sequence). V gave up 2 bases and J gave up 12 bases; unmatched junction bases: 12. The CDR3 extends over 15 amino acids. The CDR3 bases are TGTGCCAGCAGCCAAACTCTAGCGGGAGGTACGGAGACGTACTTC. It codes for CASSQTLAGGTETYF.